The 18 T cell receptor beta chains below all came from one sample that was sequenced in a study of cytomegalovirus exposure and HLA in healthy donors. The PCR had 60 Vbeta and 13 Jbeta primers. Profiling relied on immunoSEQ multiplex PCR, and the TCRdb table lists in-frame clones only, not all of them. The sample shows some 140,000 clones, 79% of them seen only once. Sequences were obtained from PBMCs. These receptors were collected from a man aged 25 to 40 in good health and CMV-seropositive.

The rearrangement joins TRBV7-9 to TRBJ1-2; 8 nucleotides agree with TRBD1. The V and J ends lost 5 bases and 4 bases, in that order; junction bases with no gene match: 3. This CDR3 is built from 13 residues. The V gene's germline CDR1 is SEHNR and CDR2 FQNEAQ (reference sequence). The CDR3 here is CASSTGQGYGYTF. Here the CDR3 DNA reads TGTGCCAGCAGCACCGGACAGGGCTATGGCTACACCTTC.

The rearrangement joins TRBV2 to TRBJ2-7; D unclear. This CDR3 comprises 13 residues. V dropped 2 bases and J dropped 5 bases, with 10 bases sitting between them. Germline values: CDR1 SNHLY, CDR2 FYNNEI. DNA of the CDR3: TGTGCCAGCAGTGAATTAGCACGGGACGAGCAGTACTTC. It translates to CASSELARDEQYF. Drawing the rest from reference TRBV2 and TRBJ2-7, the complete variable domain is EPEVTQTPSHQVTQMGQEVILRCVPISNHLYFYWYRQILGQKVEFLVSFYNNEISEKSEIFDDQFSVERPDGSNFTLKIRSTKLEDSAMYFCASSELARDEQYFGPGTRLTVT.

The chain has TRBV7-9 and TRBJ2-6; D gene ambiguous. Per the germline V gene, CDR1 is SEHNR and CDR2 is FQNEAQ (reference sequence). The CDR3 covers 16 residues. V was pared by 5 bases and J by 2 bases, with 13 bases between. The CDR3 sequence: CASSPVSKPGANVLTF. Written as DNA, the CDR3 is TGTGCCAGCAGCCCCGTGAGCAAACCTGGGGCCAACGTCCTGACTTTC.

CDR3 protein: CAWSTTGGEKLFF. The DNA of the CDR3 is TGTGCCTGGAGTACCACAGGGGGAGAAAAACTGTTTTTT. The chain couples TRBV30 to TRBJ1-4; 8 nucleotides match TRBD1. Germline CDR1 reads GTSNPN; CDR2 reads SVGIG (reference sequence). The CDR3 contains 13 residues. The ends lost 2 bases at V and 8 bases at J; junction bases unmatched: 4.

V and J are TRBV15 and TRBJ1-1, with D perhaps TRBD1 (6 bases). The germline V gene encodes CDR1 LNHNV and CDR2 YYDKDF (reference sequence). Trimming took 0 bases from V and 8 from J, leaving 22 bases between them. The CDR3 contains 17 residues. CDR3 sequence reads: CATSRDRAGTRSPEAFF. The DNA for the CDR3 is TGTGCCACCAGCAGAGATCGAGCCGGGACAAGGTCCCCCGAAGCTTTCTTT.

The rearrangement uses TRBV28 and TRBJ2-7; 8 bases are a match to TRBD1. CDR1 and CDR2 from the germline V gene are MDHEN and SYDVKM. V was pared by 6 bases and J by 3 bases, with 13 bases of the junction left unmatched. This CDR3 has 16 residues. The CDR3 region is CASSPPGTGAVYEQYF. The CDR3 DNA sequence: TGTGCCAGCAGCCCCCCCGGGACAGGCGCGGTCTACGAGCAGTACTTC.

This rearrangement joins TRBV7-3 to TRBJ2-1; D possibly corresponds to TRBD1 (5 bases). This CDR3 has 17 residues. V was pared by 5 bases and J by 2 bases, with 19 bases between. Per germline, CDR1 SGHTA and CDR2 FQGTGA. This chain's CDR3 is CASSPWPTDQTYNEQFF. In nucleotides, the CDR3 is TGTGCCAGCAGCCCTTGGCCGACAGACCAAACCTACAATGAGCAGTTCTTC.

The chain is built from TRBV5-4 and TRBJ1-2; no definite D call. Per the germline V gene, CDR1 is SGHNT and CDR2 is YYREEE (reference sequence). The length of the CDR3 is 16 residues. The V and J ends lost 0 bases and 0 bases respectively, with 12 bases between them. The CDR3 here is CASSLGGRMSNYGYTF. The CDR3 nucleotides read TGTGCCAGCAGCTTGGGCGGCAGAATGTCTAACTATGGCTACACCTTC.

The chain combines TRBV5-1 with TRBJ1-1, with D uncertain. The CDR3 is 13 residues long. Trimming cost V 7 bases and J 1 base, with 11 bases left between them. Germline CDR1 SGHRS, CDR2 YFSETQ. As DNA, the CDR3 is TGCGCCAGCGCCGGGGAAGGGAACACTGAAGCTTTCTTT. Its protein is CASAGEGNTEAFF.

The chain links TRBV5-1 to TRBJ2-7; D unresolved. V dropped 0 bases and J dropped 2 bases, with 12 bases sitting between them. In germline, CDR1 is SGHRS, CDR2 YFSETQ. CDR3 length: 15 amino acids. CDR3 sequence (DNA): TGCGCCAGCAGCTTGGTTTTCGGAGAAGCCTACGAGCAGTACTTC. This translates into CASSLVFGEAYEQYF.

The rearrangement links TRBV28 to TRBJ1-4; 9 bases fit TRBD1. Germline assignment: CDR1 MDHEN and CDR2 SYDVKM. The CDR3 is 15 residues long. After removal of 2 bases from V and 7 bases from J, the junction contained 5 bases not matched to a gene. The CDR3 bases are TGTGCCAGCAGTTTACCCGGGACAGGGAGTGAAAAACTGTTTTTT. Its translation is CASSLPGTGSEKLFF.

This clone appeared a single time. The V gene is TRBV5-1, the J gene TRBJ1-4; 8 nucleotides line up with TRBD1. Trimming cost V 4 bases and J 7 bases; bases outside gene matches: 9. CDR3 length: 15 amino acids. Germline assignment: CDR1 SGHRS and CDR2 YFSETQ. This chain's CDR3 is CASSEGQAGGEKLFF. DNA for the CDR3: TGCGCCAGCAGCGAGGGACAGGCCGGCGGTGAAAAACTGTTTTTT.

In its sample, this clone was seen once. The DNA for the CDR3 is TGTGCCAGCAGCTGGAGGCGGCCCTCTGGAAACACCATATATTTT. It encodes CASSWRRPSGNTIYF. The chain carries TRBV5-6 and TRBJ1-3, with D hard to call. This CDR3 contains 15 residues. Germline loops: CDR1 SGHDT, CDR2 YYEEEE. With 3 bases removed from V and 0 bases from J, the gap between germline ends came to 10 bases.

The chain is built from TRBV6-1 and TRBJ1-1; no reliable D call. Per germline, CDR1 MNHNS and CDR2 SASEGT. This CDR3 is 14 amino acids long. Deletions cut 7 bases from V and 6 bases from J, with 18 bases between. The CDR3 DNA follows: TGTGCCAGCACCCATCTAGCCCATTCTCCTGAAGCTTTCTTT. Residues: CASTHLAHSPEAFF.

The chain is built from TRBV27 and TRBJ2-7; D possibly corresponds to TRBD2 (5 bases). This CDR3 has 13 amino acids. Trimming shortened V by 3 bases and J by 5 bases, and 11 bases separated the two germline ends. The germline CDR1 and CDR2 sequences are MNHEY and SMNVEV (reference sequence). The CDR3 nucleotides read TGTGCCAGCAGTTTGGGAAGCGGAGACGAGCAGTACTTC. Amino acids: CASSLGSGDEQYF.

The chain combines TRBV27 with TRBJ2-1; 8 nucleotides line up with TRBD2. The CDR3 is 17 amino acids. V lost 5 bases and J lost 8; bases outside the gene matches: 17. Per the germline V gene, CDR1 is MNHEY and CDR2 is SMNVEV (reference sequence). The CDR3 DNA is TGTGCCAGCAGTCCGAAGGGGGGGAGCGGGAGAGGGCATGAGCAGTTCTTC. It codes for CASSPKGGSGRGHEQFF.

The chain is built from TRBV7-2 and TRBJ2-7, with TRBD2 identical over 8 bases. Trimming took 5 bases from V and 3 from J; bases not matched to a gene: 12. The germline CDR1 and CDR2 sequences are SGHTA and FQGNSA. The CDR3 is 16 amino acids. Here the CDR3 reads CASSQIAGTRGYEQYF. For the CDR3, the DNA is TGTGCCAGCAGCCAGATAGCGGGGACCCGAGGCTACGAGCAGTACTTC.

The rearrangement links TRBV5-4 to TRBJ2-5, with D possibly matching TRBD2 (5 bases). V was clipped by 4 bases and J by 0 bases, with 10 bases between them. The germline V gene encodes CDR1 SGHNT and CDR2 YYREEE (reference sequence). This CDR3 has 14 amino acids. The CDR3 loop reads CASSPQTNQETQYF. In nucleotides, the CDR3 is TGTGCCAGCAGCCCTCAGACTAACCAAGAGACCCAGTACTTC.